These 20 T cell receptor beta chains were all obtained from the same sample, sequenced in a study of blood T cell repertoires in COVID-19. The method was immunoSEQ multiplex PCR; TCRdb's version includes in-frame clones alone and lacks a portion of them. The sample has roughly 30,000 clones, 85% to 90% seen once. The sequencing sample was made of peripheral blood. The receptors were gathered from a human donor in a cohort sampled during active COVID-19.

This chain connects TRBV15 to TRBJ2-1; the match to TRBD2 covers 9 bases. Losses at the gene ends were 2 bases for V and 1 base for J; bases not matched to a gene: 18. The CDR3 consists of 21 residues. CDR1 is LNHNV, CDR2 YYDKDF, per germline (reference sequence). As DNA, the CDR3 is TGTGCCACCAGCAGAAAGAAGTGGGGAGCGGGGGGCCGTGGATCCTACAATGAGCAGTTCTTC. Its translation is CATSRKKWGAGGRGSYNEQFF.

This chain uses TRBV5-8 with TRBJ2-5; a weak D match, TRBD1 (5 bases). This CDR3 has 17 residues. CDR1 and CDR2 from the germline V gene are SGHTS and YDEGEE. V gave up 2 bases and J gave up 5 bases, with 22 bases separating them. The CDR3 DNA is TGTGCCAGCAGCTTTCGGCTATTGTGGAATCCAGGGGAGACCCAGTACTTC. Its protein is CASSFRLLWNPGETQYF.

The chain combines TRBV7-8 with TRBJ2-7; 7 bases align to TRBD2. From germline, CDR1 is SGHVS and CDR2 FQNEAQ. This CDR3 has 15 residues. Trimming removed 5 bases from V and 1 base from J; junction bases left unmatched: 8. The DNA of the CDR3 is TGTGCCAGCAGCCAGGAGGTTAGCGGGTCCTACGAGCAGTACTTC. Translating gives CASSQEVSGSYEQYF.

The genes are TRBV6-5 and TRBJ1-2; D unclear. CDR3 length: 14 amino acids. V dropped 7 bases and J dropped 0 bases, with 12 bases sitting between them. Germline-derived CDR1 and CDR2 are MNHEY and SVGAGI. CDR3 bases: TGTGCCAGCACCCCCATAACTACTAACTATGGCTACACCTTC. It codes for CASTPITTNYGYTF.

The V call is TRBV7-3, the J call TRBJ2-2; 8 bases align to TRBD2. J gave up 6 bases and V 0 bases, and 9 bases lay outside the gene matches. The germline V gene has CDR1 SGHTA and CDR2 FQGTGA. This CDR3 has 17 residues. DNA for the CDR3: TGTGCCAGCAGCTTAACGAGTCTGCGGGGGGCGGCCGGGGAGCTGTTTTTT. Its translation is CASSLTSLRGAAGELFF. Variable domain in full (rest from reference TRBV7-3 and TRBJ2-2): GAGVSQTPSNKVTEKGKYVELRCDPISGHTALYWYRQSLGQGPEFLIYFQGTGAADDSGLPNDRFFAVRPEGSVSTLKIQRTERGDSAVYLCASSLTSLRGAAGELFFGEGSRLTVL.

The chain is built from TRBV5-1 and TRBJ2-3, with TRBD2 as a possible D gene (7 bases). Looked up from germline, CDR1 is SGHRS and CDR2 is YFSETQ. V was shortened by 4 bases and J by 3 bases, with 24 bases between the two germline ends. The CDR3 loop spans 18 amino acids. In DNA, the CDR3 is TGCGCCAGCAGCCGTAGGACGGGGGGCGACCTTACAACAGATACGCAGTATTTT. Translated: CASSRRTGGDLTTDTQYF.

The gene calls are TRBV7-8 and TRBJ2-7; TRBD1 matches 7 bases. V shed 2 bases and J 5 bases; nucleotides not matched to a gene: 6. Germline V gives CDR1 SGHVS, CDR2 FQNEAQ. This CDR3 contains 14 residues. Here the CDR3 reads CASSLPGQYHEQYF. CDR3 bases: TGTGCCAGCAGCTTACCGGGACAGTACCACGAGCAGTACTTC.

This clone has a handful of counts. The CDR3, as DNA: TGCGCCAGCAGCCAAGAAATCCGGAGGGTCTACACCTTC. Translation: CASSQEIRRVYTF. The rearrangement links TRBV4-3 to TRBJ1-2; D not certain. This CDR3 comprises 13 residues. Germline V gives CDR1 LGHNA, CDR2 YSLEER. Trimming pared 0 bases from V and 10 bases from J, leaving 12 bases between.

The chain is built from TRBV5-7 and TRBJ2-7; tentative D call: TRBD1 (5 bases). TRBV5-7 counts as an open reading frame of uncertain function. The CDR3 has 15 amino acids. Between the trimmed V and J ends, which lost 3 bases and 3 bases, there was a span of 16 bases. The CDR3 sequence: CASSWQTPGLYEQYF. In DNA form, the CDR3 reads TGTGCCAGCAGCTGGCAAACCCCAGGGCTCTACGAGCAGTACTTC.

This chain links TRBV9 with TRBJ1-4; 7 bases are shared with TRBD1. This CDR3 spans 16 amino acids. Trimming removed 1 base from V and 1 base from J; junction bases left unmatched: 4. CDR1 and CDR2 from the germline V gene are SGDLS and YYNGEE. The CDR3 loop is CASSVFSGGTNEKLFF. Here the CDR3 DNA reads TGTGCCAGCAGCGTATTCTCAGGGGGAACTAATGAAAAACTGTTTTTT.

J is TRBJ1-1 and V is TRBV11-2; D is possibly TRBD1 (6 bases). Germline V gene data show CDR1 as SGHAT and CDR2 as FQNNGV. V was trimmed by 3 bases and J by 5 bases, leaving 22 bases between them. The CDR3 is 17 residues long. CDR3 region: CASSLGGGPSRRTEAFF. CDR3 DNA sequence: TGTGCCAGCAGCTTGGGGGGGGGCCCCTCGAGGAGAACTGAAGCTTTCTTT.

The chain links TRBV2 to TRBJ1-1; no reliable D call. The CDR3 is 13 residues long. Germline assignment: CDR1 SNHLY and CDR2 FYNNEI. V dropped 3 bases and J dropped 4 bases, with 9 bases sitting between them. The CDR3 sequence is CASSEWRGTEAFF. The CDR3 nucleotides are TGTGCCAGCAGTGAGTGGCGGGGCACTGAAGCTTTCTTT.

The chain has TRBV6-5 and TRBJ1-1; D gene unclear. V was clipped by 5 bases and J by 8 bases, with 15 bases between them. CDR3 size: 13 residues. In germline, CDR1 is MNHEY, CDR2 SVGAGI. This CDR3 is CASSNPGSGEAFF. CDR3 DNA: TGTGCCAGCAGTAATCCGGGGAGTGGAGAAGCTTTCTTT.

The chain recombines TRBV7-2 with TRBJ2-3; D is possibly TRBD2 (5 bases). The germline CDR1 and CDR2 sequences are SGHTA and FQGNSA. Trimming left V 4 bases short and J 2 bases short, with 7 bases between. This CDR3 has 13 amino acids. The CDR3 nucleotides read TGTGCCAGCAGCTCCGGGGTCACAGATACGCAGTATTTT. It specifies CASSSGVTDTQYF.

The rearrangement joins TRBV27 to TRBJ1-4, with D tentatively TRBD1 (6 bases). Germline V lookup: CDR1 MNHEY, CDR2 SMNVEV (reference sequence). The CDR3 spans 15 residues. Deletions cut 5 bases from V and 0 bases from J, with 10 bases between. This CDR3 reads CASSPGDATNEKLFF. CDR3 bases: TGTGCCAGCAGTCCAGGGGATGCAACTAATGAAAAACTGTTTTTT.

The chain's CDR3 is CASTGGTDTQYF. The CDR3 DNA reads as TGTGCCAGCACCGGGGGGACAGATACGCAGTATTTT. J is TRBJ2-3 and V is TRBV2, with 7 bases fitting TRBD2. The CDR3 consists of 12 residues. V trimming: 7 bases; J trimming: 3 bases; junction bases outside the gene matches: 1. CDR1 and CDR2 from the germline V gene are SNHLY and FYNNEI. Full variable domain (remainder filled in from reference TRBV2 and TRBJ2-3): EPEVTQTPSHQVTQMGQEVILRCVPISNHLYFYWYRQILGQKVEFLVSFYNNEISEKSEIFDDQFSVERPDGSNFTLKIRSTKLEDSAMYFCASTGGTDTQYFGPGTRLTVL.

J is TRBJ2-1 and V is TRBV4-2, with 12 bases matching TRBD2. Unmatched junction bases numbered 9, after V lost 4 bases and J lost 5 bases. This CDR3 has 17 amino acids. Germline lookup yields CDR1 LGHNA and CDR2 YNFKEQ. The CDR3 DNA reads TGTGCCAGCAGCCGCAACCTCCTAGCGGGGGGGGACAATGAGCAGTTCTTC. Protein: CASSRNLLAGGDNEQFF.

The V and J genes are TRBV5-1 and TRBJ2-3; D is unclear. Trimming left V 7 bases short and J 0 bases short, with 15 bases between. This CDR3 is 15 amino acids long. CDR1 is SGHRS, CDR2 YFSETQ, per germline. The CDR3 loop reads CASSPTPSSTDTQYF. CDR3 DNA sequence: TGCGCCAGCTCTCCCACACCTTCTAGCACAGATACGCAGTATTTT.

This clone was seen a single time. The gene calls are TRBV27 and TRBJ1-2; maybe TRBD1 (6 bases). Trimming took 5 bases from V and 5 from J, leaving 12 bases between them. The CDR3 loop spans 13 amino acids. CDR1 is MNHEY, CDR2 SMNVEV, per germline (reference sequence). This chain's CDR3 is CASSPGTSYGYTF. CDR3 bases: TGTGCCAGCAGTCCAGGGACATCGTATGGCTACACCTTC.

This chain links TRBV30 with TRBJ2-7; TRBD1 agrees at 7 bases. After removal of 2 bases from V and 3 bases from J, the junction contained 1 base not matched to a gene. Germline-derived CDR1 and CDR2 are GTSNPN and SVGIG (reference sequence). The CDR3 runs to 12 residues. CDR3 in DNA: TGTGCCTGGAGTCGACAGGGCTACGAGCAGTACTTC. The encoded protein is CAWSRQGYEQYF.